A selection of T cell receptor beta chains follows, all from one sample in a study of identical twins. TCRdb re-derived calls from the 5' RACE reads in MiXCR, one entry per CDR3 protein. This sample yields approximately 500,000 distinct CDR3 sequences, of which roughly 26% are seen a single time; 2.5% to 3.5% belongs to the top ten. These records were also assigned to another study, of T cells expressing NK-cell markers.

Specimen: CD4+ T cells sorted from blood. The receptor set was obtained from a woman younger than 35 in good health. CDR3s include the opening cysteine and the closing phenylalanine or tryptophan.

TRBV5-1,TRBJ2-1,CASSLASGRGLNEQFF
TRBV6-1,TRBJ2-3,CASSDLRRGTDTQYF
TRBV20-1,TRBJ2-7,CSAAFRSGASYEQYF
TRBV5-1,TRBJ2-1,CASRYGGLAGEGEQFF
TRBV6-2/TRBV6-3,TRBJ2-1,CASSYSIIGEQFF
TRBV11-1,TRBJ2-1,CASSGPGRGMRGPGSYNEQFF
TRBV5-5,TRBJ2-3,CASSLGGLAGTDTQYF
TRBV3-1,TRBJ2-1,CASSHRLAGYNEQFF
TRBV12-3/TRBV12-4,TRBJ1-1,CASSIREMNTEAFF
TRBV20-1,TRBJ1-5,CSARAWGSSNQPQHF
TRBV20-1,TRBJ2-2,CSAGSVANTGELFF
TRBV6-5,TRBJ2-3,CASSYRALASTDTQYF
TRBV5-5,TRBJ1-4,CASSSIFSEKLFF
TRBV29-1,TRBJ2-3,CSVTTGVDTQYF
TRBV7-2,TRBJ2-5,CASSSLAGPQETQYF